The clone carrying this T cell receptor beta chain is judged large. This specimen comes from a study of T cells after somatic rescue of genetic block. Only in-frame clones appear in the TCRdb table, and some are missing; sequencing was by immunoSEQ multiplex PCR. The data contain over 14,000 clones, around 70% of them seen just once; the ten biggest clones take up 14%. Trimming removed 3 bases from V and 0 bases from J, with 12 bases in between. The CDR3 extends over 17 amino acids. The germline gives CDR1 MDHEN, CDR2 SYDVKM. This clonotype was obtained from a boy aged 5-17 years. The rearrangement links TRBV28 to TRBJ2-6; unclear D gene. Specimen: peripheral blood mononuclear cells (PBMCs). DNA for the CDR3: TGTGCCAGCAGTTTCCCTTGGCAGGACTCTGGGGCCAACGTCCTGACTTTC. This gives the protein CASSFPWQDSGANVLTF. The whole variable domain, remainder taken from reference TRBV28 and TRBJ2-6, is DVKVTQSSRYLVKRTGEKVFLECVQDMDHENMFWYRQDPGLGLRLIYFSYDVKMKEKGDIPEGYSVSREKKERFSLILESASTNQTSMYLCASSFPWQDSGANVLTFGAGSRLTVL.